This T cell receptor (beta chain) was sequenced for a study of blood T cells in healthy people across ages. General study points: The CMV status of each donor remained undetermined, and this could have confounded shifts in expanded clonotypes. Higher naive T cell percentage went strongly together with higher TCR beta diversity. Both naive CD4+ cell counts and diversity were greater in long-lived donors than in aged donors.

Total RNA was isolated from each sample in quantities of at least 6 micrograms. Primed by a sample-barcoded 5' primer and a J-beta primer mix, a second PCR proceeded for about 6 to 12 cycles. One entry per CDR3 protein results from TCRdb running MiXCR on the 5' RACE reads. Here the sample spans approximately 800,000 distinct CDR3 sequences, 35% to 40% being singletons. With V trimmed by 8 bases and J by 5 bases, 7 bases remained unmatched. CDR3 length: 13 residues. This clonotype was seen a handful of times. Its target is unknown. This sequence originates from a man younger than 30 in good health. This chain connects TRBV12-3 or TRBV12-4 to TRBJ1-1, with TRBD1 matching over 8 bases. The specimen sequenced was blood. CDR3 nucleotide sequence: TGTGCCAGCGTACAGGGGGTTGGGACTGAAGCTTTCTTT. Protein: CASVQGVGTEAFF.